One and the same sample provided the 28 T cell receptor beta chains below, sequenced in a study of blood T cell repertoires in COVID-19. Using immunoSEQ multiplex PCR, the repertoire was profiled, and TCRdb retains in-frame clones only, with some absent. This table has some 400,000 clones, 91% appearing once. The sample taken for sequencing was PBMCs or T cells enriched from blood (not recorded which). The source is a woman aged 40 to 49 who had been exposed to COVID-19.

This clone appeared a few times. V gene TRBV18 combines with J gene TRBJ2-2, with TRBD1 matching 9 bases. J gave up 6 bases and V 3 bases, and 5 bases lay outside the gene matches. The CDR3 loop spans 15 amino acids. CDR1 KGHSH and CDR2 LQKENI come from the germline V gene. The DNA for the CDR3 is TGTGCCAGCTCACCGGGGACAGGGACGGCCGGGGAGCTGTTTTTT. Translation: CASSPGTGTAGELFF. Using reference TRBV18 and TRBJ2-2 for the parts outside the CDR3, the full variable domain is NAGVMQNPRHLVRRRGQEARLRCSPMKGHSHVYWYRQLPEEGLKFMVYLQKENIIDESGMPKERFSAEFPKEGPSILRIQQVVRGDSAAYFCASSPGTGTAGELFFGEGSRLTVL.

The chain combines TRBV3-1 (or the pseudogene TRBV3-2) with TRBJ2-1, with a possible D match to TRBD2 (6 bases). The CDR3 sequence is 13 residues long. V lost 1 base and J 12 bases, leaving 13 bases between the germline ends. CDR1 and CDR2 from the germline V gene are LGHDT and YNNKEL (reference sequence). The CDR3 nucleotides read TGTGCCAGCAGCCAAGGATTGGTGGGGGGGCAGTTCTTC. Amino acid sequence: CASSQGLVGGQFF.

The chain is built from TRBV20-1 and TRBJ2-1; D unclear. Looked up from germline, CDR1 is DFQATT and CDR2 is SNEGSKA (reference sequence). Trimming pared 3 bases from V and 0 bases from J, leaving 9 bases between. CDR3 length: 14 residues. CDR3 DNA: TGCAGTGCTAGTCCGGTCGTCTCCTACAATGAGCAGTTCTTC. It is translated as CSASPVVSYNEQFF.

CDR3 region: CASSSPGLENEQFF. The CDR3 DNA is TGTGCCAGCAGCTCCCCGGGACTAGAGAATGAGCAGTTCTTC. The chain uses TRBV11-2 and TRBJ2-1; TRBD2 aligns across 8 bases. V shed 4 bases, J shed 7 bases, and the junction held 6 bases outside the gene matches. This CDR3 region has 14 residues. CDR1 SGHAT and CDR2 FQNNGV come from the germline V gene.

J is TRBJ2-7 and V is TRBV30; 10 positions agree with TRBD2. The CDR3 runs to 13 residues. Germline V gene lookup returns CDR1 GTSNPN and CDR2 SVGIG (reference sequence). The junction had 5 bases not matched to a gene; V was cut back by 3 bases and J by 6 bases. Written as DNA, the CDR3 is TGTGCCTGGAGCACTAGCGGGGTAGGCGAGCAGTACTTC. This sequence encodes CAWSTSGVGEQYF.

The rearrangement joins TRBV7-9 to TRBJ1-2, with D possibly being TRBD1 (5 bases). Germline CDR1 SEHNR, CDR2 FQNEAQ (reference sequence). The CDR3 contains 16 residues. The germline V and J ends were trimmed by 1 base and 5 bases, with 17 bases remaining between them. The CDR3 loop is CASSLGQRMEIYGYTF. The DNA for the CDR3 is TGTGCCAGCAGCTTAGGACAGCGCATGGAAATATATGGCTACACCTTC.

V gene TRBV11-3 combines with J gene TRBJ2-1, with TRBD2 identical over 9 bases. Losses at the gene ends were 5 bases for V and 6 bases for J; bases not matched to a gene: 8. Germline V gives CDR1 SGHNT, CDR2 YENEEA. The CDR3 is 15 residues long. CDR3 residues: CASSQSGRTPNEQFF. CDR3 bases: TGTGCCAGCAGCCAGAGCGGGAGGACACCCAATGAGCAGTTCTTC.

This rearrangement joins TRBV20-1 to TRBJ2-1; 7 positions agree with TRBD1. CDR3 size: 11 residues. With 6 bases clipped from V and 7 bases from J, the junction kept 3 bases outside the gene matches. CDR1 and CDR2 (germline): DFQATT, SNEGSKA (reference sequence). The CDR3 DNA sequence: TGCAGTGCCGAGGGGGCAAATGAGCAGTTCTTC. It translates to CSAEGANEQFF.

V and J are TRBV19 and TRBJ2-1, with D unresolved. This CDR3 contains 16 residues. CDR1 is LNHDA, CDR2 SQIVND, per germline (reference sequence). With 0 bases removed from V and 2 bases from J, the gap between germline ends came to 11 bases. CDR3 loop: CASSIDHQSAYNEQFF. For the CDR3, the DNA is TGTGCCAGTAGTATAGATCACCAATCGGCCTACAATGAGCAGTTCTTC.

The CDR3 here is CASRGARGQGQPQHF. The CDR3 DNA reads as TGTGCCAGCAGAGGAGCCAGGGGGCAAGGGCAGCCCCAGCATTTT. This chain connects TRBV2 to TRBJ1-5; 8 nucleotides line up with TRBD1. Trimming removed 6 bases from V and 7 bases from J; junction bases left unmatched: 11. The CDR3 extends over 15 amino acids. CDR1 and CDR2 from the germline V gene are SNHLY and FYNNEI.

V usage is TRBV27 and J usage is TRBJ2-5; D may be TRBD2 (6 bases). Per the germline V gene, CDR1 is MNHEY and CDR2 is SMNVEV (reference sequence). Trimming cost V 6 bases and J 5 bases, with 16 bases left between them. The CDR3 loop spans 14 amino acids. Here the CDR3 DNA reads TGTGCCAGCAGCCGGGGAGGAACATGGGAGACCCAGTACTTC. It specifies CASSRGGTWETQYF.

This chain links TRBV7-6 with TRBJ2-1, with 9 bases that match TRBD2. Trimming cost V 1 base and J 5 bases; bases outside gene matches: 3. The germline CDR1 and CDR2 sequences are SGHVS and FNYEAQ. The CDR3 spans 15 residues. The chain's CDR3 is CASSLGPSGNNEQFF. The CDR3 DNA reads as TGTGCCAGCAGCTTAGGTCCTAGCGGGAACAATGAGCAGTTCTTC. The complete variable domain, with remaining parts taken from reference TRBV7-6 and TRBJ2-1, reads GAGVSQSPRYKVTKRGQDVALRCDPISGHVSLYWYRQALGQGPEFLTYFNYEAQQDKSGLPNDRFSAERPEGSISTLTIQRTEQRDSAMYRCASSLGPSGNNEQFFGPGTRLTVL.

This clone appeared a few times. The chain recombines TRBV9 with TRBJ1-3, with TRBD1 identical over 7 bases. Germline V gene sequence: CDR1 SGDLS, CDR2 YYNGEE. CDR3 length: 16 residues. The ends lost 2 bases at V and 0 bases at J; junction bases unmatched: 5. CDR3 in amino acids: CASSVTGVLSGNTIYF. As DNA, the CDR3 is TGTGCCAGCAGCGTTACAGGGGTCCTCTCTGGAAACACCATATATTTT.

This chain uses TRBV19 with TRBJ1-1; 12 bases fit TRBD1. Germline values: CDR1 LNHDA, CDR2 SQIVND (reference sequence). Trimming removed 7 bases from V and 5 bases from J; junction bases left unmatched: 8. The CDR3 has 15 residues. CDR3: CASIPGQGARTEAFF. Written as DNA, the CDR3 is TGTGCCAGTATCCCGGGACAGGGGGCAAGAACTGAAGCTTTCTTT.

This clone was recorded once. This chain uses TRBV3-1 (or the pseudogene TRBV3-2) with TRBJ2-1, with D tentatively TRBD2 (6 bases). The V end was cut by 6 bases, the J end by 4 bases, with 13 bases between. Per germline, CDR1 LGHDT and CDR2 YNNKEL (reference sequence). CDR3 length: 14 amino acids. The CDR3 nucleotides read TGTGCCAGCAGGCCCGATAGCGGTTACAATGAGCAGTTCTTC. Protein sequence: CASRPDSGYNEQFF.

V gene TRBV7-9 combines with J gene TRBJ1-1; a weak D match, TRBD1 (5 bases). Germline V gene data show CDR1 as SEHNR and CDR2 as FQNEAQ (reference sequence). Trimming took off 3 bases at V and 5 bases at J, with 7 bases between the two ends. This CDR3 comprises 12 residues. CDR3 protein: CASSFKGTEAFF. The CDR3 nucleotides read TGTGCCAGCAGCTTCAAGGGGACTGAAGCTTTCTTT. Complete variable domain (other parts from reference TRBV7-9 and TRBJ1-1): DTGVSQNPRHKITKRGQNVTFRCDPISEHNRLYWYRQTLGQGPEFLTYFQNEAQLEKSRLLSDRFSAERPKGSFSTLEIQRTEQGDSAMYLCASSFKGTEAFFGQGTRLTVV.

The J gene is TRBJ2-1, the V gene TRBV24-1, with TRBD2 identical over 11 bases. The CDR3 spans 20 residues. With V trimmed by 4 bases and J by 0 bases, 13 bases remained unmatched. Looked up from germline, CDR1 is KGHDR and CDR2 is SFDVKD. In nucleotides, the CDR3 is TGTGCCACCAGTGACCGGACTAGCGGGCGCGCGTCGAGCTCCTACAATGAGCAGTTCTTC. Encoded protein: CATSDRTSGRASSSYNEQFF.

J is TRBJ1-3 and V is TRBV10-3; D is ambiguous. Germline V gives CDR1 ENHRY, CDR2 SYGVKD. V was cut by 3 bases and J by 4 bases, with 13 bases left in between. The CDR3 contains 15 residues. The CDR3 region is CAISDLDFRGNTIYF. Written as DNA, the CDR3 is TGTGCCATCAGTGACTTAGATTTTAGAGGAAACACCATATATTTT.

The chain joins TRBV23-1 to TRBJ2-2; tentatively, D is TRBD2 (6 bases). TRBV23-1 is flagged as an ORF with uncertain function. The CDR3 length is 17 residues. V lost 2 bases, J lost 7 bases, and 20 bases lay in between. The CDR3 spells CASSQLRCLASVGELFF. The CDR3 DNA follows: TGCGCCAGCAGTCAACTTAGGTGTCTAGCGTCTGTCGGGGAGCTGTTTTTT.

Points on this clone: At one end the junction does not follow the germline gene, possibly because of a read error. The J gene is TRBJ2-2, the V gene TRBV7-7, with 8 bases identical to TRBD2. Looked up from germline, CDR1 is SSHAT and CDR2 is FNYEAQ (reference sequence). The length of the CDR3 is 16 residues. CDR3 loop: CASSFGREGITGELFF. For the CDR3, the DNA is TGTGCTAGCAGCTTCGGACGGGAGGGCATCACCGGGGAGCTGTTTTTT.

The CDR3: CATSAPGQGYNEQFF. The CDR3 DNA reads as TGTGCCACCAGTGCTCCGGGACAGGGCTACAATGAGCAGTTCTTC. The V and J genes are TRBV24-1 and TRBJ2-1; 9 bases align to TRBD1. CDR3 length: 15 amino acids. Germline V CDR1 and CDR2: KGHDR, SFDVKD. The V gene end was trimmed by 5 bases and the J gene end by 3 bases; junction bases not matched to a gene: 4.

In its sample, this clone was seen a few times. The CDR3: CASSLVSGDSYNEQFF. The CDR3 nucleotides are TGTGCCAGCAGCTTAGTAAGCGGTGATTCCTACAATGAGCAGTTCTTC. The chain combines TRBV11-2 with TRBJ2-1, with a possible D match to TRBD2 (5 bases). V dropped 1 base and J dropped 1 base, with 11 bases sitting between them. CDR1 is SGHAT, CDR2 FQNNGV, per germline. This CDR3 has 16 amino acids. Using reference TRBV11-2 and TRBJ2-1 for the parts outside the CDR3, the full variable domain is EAGVAQSPRYKIIEKRQSVAFWCNPISGHATLYWYQQILGQGPKLLIQFQNNGVVDDSQLPKDRFSAERLKGVDSTLKIQPAKLEDSAVYLCASSLVSGDSYNEQFFGPGTRLTVL.

CDR3 loop: CASSPTSTTNEQFF. The CDR3 nucleotides read TGTGCCAGCAGTCCCACATCCACTACGAATGAGCAGTTCTTC. The chain employs TRBV27 and TRBJ2-1; no reliable D call. The V end lost 5 bases, the J end lost 7 bases, and 15 bases lay between the germline ends. From germline, CDR1 is MNHEY and CDR2 SMNVEV (reference sequence). The CDR3 is made up of 14 amino acids.

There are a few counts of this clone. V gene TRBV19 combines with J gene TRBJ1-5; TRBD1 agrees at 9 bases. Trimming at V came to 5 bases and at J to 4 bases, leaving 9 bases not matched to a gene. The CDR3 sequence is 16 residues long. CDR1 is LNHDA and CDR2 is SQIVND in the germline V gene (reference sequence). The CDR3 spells CASSPRGQGPNQPQHF. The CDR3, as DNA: TGTGCCAGTAGTCCAAGGGGACAGGGACCTAATCAGCCCCAGCATTTT.

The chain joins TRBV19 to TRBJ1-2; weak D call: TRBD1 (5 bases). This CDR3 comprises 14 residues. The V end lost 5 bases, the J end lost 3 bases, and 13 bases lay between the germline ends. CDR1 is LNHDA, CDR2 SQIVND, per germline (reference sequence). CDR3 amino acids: CASSRPGLDYGYTF. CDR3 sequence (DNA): TGTGCCAGTAGTCGGCCAGGGCTAGACTATGGCTACACCTTC.

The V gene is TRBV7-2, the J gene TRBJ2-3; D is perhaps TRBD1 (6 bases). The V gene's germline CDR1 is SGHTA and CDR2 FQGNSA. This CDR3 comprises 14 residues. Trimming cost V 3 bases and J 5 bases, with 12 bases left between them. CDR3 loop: CASSFGTGQDTQYF. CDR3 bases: TGTGCCAGCAGCTTTGGAACAGGGCAAGATACGCAGTATTTT. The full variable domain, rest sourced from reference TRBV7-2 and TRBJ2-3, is GAGVSQSPSNKVTEKGKDVELRCDPISGHTALYWYRQSLGQGLEFLIYFQGNSAPDKSGLPSDRFSAERTGGSVSTLTIQRTQQEDSAVYLCASSFGTGQDTQYFGPGTRLTVL.

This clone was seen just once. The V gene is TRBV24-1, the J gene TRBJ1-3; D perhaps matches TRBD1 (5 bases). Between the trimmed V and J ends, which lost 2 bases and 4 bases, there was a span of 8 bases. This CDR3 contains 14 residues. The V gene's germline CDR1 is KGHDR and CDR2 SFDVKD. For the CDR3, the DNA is TGTGCCACCAGTGATTCGGCAGGGGGAAACACCATATATTTT. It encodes CATSDSAGGNTIYF.

CDR3 nucleotide sequence: TGCGCCAGCAGTCAGGGGAGGAACACTGAAGCTTTCTTT. Encoded protein: CASSQGRNTEAFF. This sequence joins TRBV10-2 and TRBJ1-1; D is possibly TRBD1 (6 bases). The CDR3 has 13 amino acids. Germline V gene sequence: CDR1 WSHSY, CDR2 SAAADI. V lost 5 bases, J lost 1 base, and 8 bases lay in between.